Described below is a single T cell receptor (beta chain) sequence and its context. Participants' reported clinical history set cohort assignment. These data come from a study of blood T cell repertoires in COVID-19. V lost 5 bases, J lost 0 bases, and 7 bases stayed unmatched. The germline gives CDR1 SGHTA, CDR2 FQGNSA. The CDR3 consists of 16 residues. Authors' processing steps: The assay estimated nucleated cells by amplifying reference gene primers. Measured with immunoSEQ multiplex PCR; TCRdb has only the in-frame clones, and not every one. The V and J calls and clone size are taken from that table; D and trimming were inferred from the DNA. This repertoire shows under 350,000 clones, 80% to 90% found once; its top ten account for about 4%.

The sample comprised PBMCs or T cells enriched from blood (not recorded which). The sequence was collected from a woman in her thirties or forties with acute COVID-19. The rearrangement uses TRBV7-2 and TRBJ2-7, with 10 bases identical to TRBD2. The CDR3 reads CASSVTSSGGSYEQYF. As DNA, the CDR3 is TGTGCCAGCAGCGTAACCTCTAGCGGGGGCTCCTACGAGCAGTACTTC.